Each of the 10 T cell receptor beta chains below was sequenced from the same sample in a study of T cells in Graves' hyperthyroidism and ophthalmopathy. RNA transcripts yielded amplified TCR beta CDR3 regions. The TCR CDR3 first-round RT-PCR relied on the HTBI primer set. TCRdb independently ran MiXCR on the multiplex PCR reads; one entry per CDR3 protein. The table lists about 400,000 distinct CDR3 sequences, 15% to 18% of them singletons. Sequencing used blood. These receptors all come from a young woman with Graves' hyperthyroidism that later progressed to Graves' ophthalmopathy.

Of note for this clonotype: This may be a read error, as it is one base from a much larger clone. This chain uses TRBV6-1 with TRBJ1-2, with D perhaps matching TRBD1 (5 bases). CDR3 length: 14 residues. Trimming shortened V by 10 bases and J by 0 bases, and 15 bases separated the two germline ends. Germline V gene data show CDR1 as MNHNS and CDR2 as SASEGT. In nucleotides, the CDR3 is TGTGCCACCAGCCGGGACGGAGCTAACTATGGCTACACCTTC. It encodes CATSRDGANYGYTF.

This clonotype was recorded at least ten times. The V call is TRBV7-2, the J call TRBJ1-1; unclear D gene. V lost 5 bases and J 0 bases, leaving 13 bases between the germline ends. From germline, CDR1 is SGHTA and CDR2 FQGNSA. The CDR3 is 15 residues long. Here the CDR3 DNA reads TGTGCCAGCAGCACACTTCAGCCGGTGAACACTGAAGCTTTCTTT. Encoded protein: CASSTLQPVNTEAFF.

Ten or more counts support this clonotype. The chain is built from TRBV7-9 and TRBJ2-7; TRBD2 matches at 12 bases. This CDR3 is 19 amino acids long. The V segment lost 10 bases and the J segment 4 bases; nucleotides outside the gene matches: 23. In germline, CDR1 is SEHNR, CDR2 FQNEAQ (reference sequence). CDR3 sequence reads: CATLAAGGRKLAGGYEQYF. CDR3 in DNA: TGTGCCACTTTAGCAGCCGGGGGACGGAAACTAGCGGGAGGATACGAGCAGTACTTC.

As for this clonotype: This sequence may be a read error, since a much larger clone differs from it by one base. The chain employs TRBV7-2 and TRBJ1-5; D remains ambiguous. The germline CDR1 and CDR2 sequences are SGHTA and FQGNSA. This CDR3 is 14 amino acids long. The chain's CDR3 is CAGSLSRGDQPQHF. The DNA of the CDR3 is TGTGCCGGCAGCTTAAGTCGGGGAGATCAGCCCCAGCATTTT.

The table lists this clonotype with many counts. CDR3 sequence reads: CASFPGTGARNEQFF. The CDR3 DNA reads as TGTGCCAGCTTCCCCGGGACAGGGGCCCGGAATGAGCAGTTCTTC. J is TRBJ2-1 and V is TRBV18, with 10 nucleotides matching TRBD1. CDR3 length equals 15 residues. Germline V gene sequence: CDR1 KGHSH, CDR2 LQKENI. With 7 bases clipped from V and 7 bases from J, the junction kept 10 bases outside the gene matches.

This clonotype was observed at least ten times. The chain carries TRBV10-3 and TRBJ2-7; D is ambiguous. Germline-derived CDR1 and CDR2 are ENHRY and SYGVKD. CDR3 length equals 12 residues. The ends were cut back, 10 bases at V and 1 base at J, with 11 bases in the middle. CDR3 sequence (DNA): TGTGCCACCAGAGGACCATCCTACGAGCAGTACTTC. Protein: CATRGPSYEQYF.

Of note for this clonotype: Its ends do not fully match the called genes, so a read error is possible. This chain links TRBV2 with TRBJ2-1, with 11 bases lining up with TRBD2. CDR1 and CDR2 (germline): SNHLY, FYNNEI. The CDR3 extends over 16 amino acids. CDR3 region: CASSPRTSGWGNEPFF. The CDR3 DNA is TGTGCCAGCAGTCCAAGGACTAGCGGGTGGGGCAATGAGCCGTTCTTC.

This clonotype was observed at least ten times. The rearrangement uses TRBV20-1 and TRBJ2-2; a weak D match, TRBD2 (6 bases). This CDR3 has 14 amino acids. The V gene's germline CDR1 is DFQATT and CDR2 SNEGSKA (reference sequence). Trimming pared 6 bases from V and 2 bases from J, leaving 13 bases between. The CDR3 region is CSAKFGGNTGELFF. In DNA, the CDR3 is TGCAGTGCGAAGTTCGGGGGTAACACCGGGGAGCTGTTTTTT.

Remarks on this clonotype: A read error may be the cause here, since a much bigger clone is one base away. This chain links TRBV12-3 or TRBV12-4 with TRBJ1-2; D is unresolved. CDR3 length: 16 amino acids. The V and J ends lost 3 bases and 7 bases respectively, with 21 bases between them. CDR3 loop: CASSFFERVGPTGYTF. As DNA, the CDR3 is TGTGCCAGCAGTTTTTTCGAGAGGGTAGGGCCTACTGGCTACACCTTC.

This clonotype has at least ten counts. The V and J genes are TRBV20-1 and TRBJ2-1; 9 bases line up with TRBD2. The CDR3 is made up of 15 amino acids. The J segment lost 6 bases and the V segment lost 7 bases, leaving 13 bases of the junction unmatched. Germline V gives CDR1 DFQATT, CDR2 SNEGSKA (reference sequence). Here the CDR3 DNA reads TGCAGTGTTTACCTCGCGGGAGGGCCAGGCAATGAGCAGTTCTTC. It encodes CSVYLAGGPGNEQFF.